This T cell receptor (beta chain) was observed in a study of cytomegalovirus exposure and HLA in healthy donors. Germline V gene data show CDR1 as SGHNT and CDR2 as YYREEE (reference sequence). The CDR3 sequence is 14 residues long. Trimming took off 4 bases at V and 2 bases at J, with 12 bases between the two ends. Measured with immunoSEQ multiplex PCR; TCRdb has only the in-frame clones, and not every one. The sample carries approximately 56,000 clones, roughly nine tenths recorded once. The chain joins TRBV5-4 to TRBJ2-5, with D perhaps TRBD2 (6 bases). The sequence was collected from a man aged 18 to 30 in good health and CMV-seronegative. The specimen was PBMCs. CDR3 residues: CASSPEGLQETQYF. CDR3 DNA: TGTGCCAGCAGCCCCGAGGGACTGCAAGAGACCCAGTACTTC.